This T cell receptor (beta chain) was captured by sequencing in a study of blood T cell repertoires in COVID-19. Background on the study: Samples representing acute and convalescent COVID-19 were sourced from the United States, Italy and Spain. Nucleic acid was either cDNA or gDNA, and it came from T cells, B-cell-depleted T cells, or PBMCs.

Here immunoSEQ multiplex PCR was the method, and the copy in TCRdb shows in-frame clones only, minus some. The table shows a few hundred thousand clones, with approximately 89% occurring only once. The TCR comes from a woman under 40 with COVID-19, enrolled during active disease. The source material was peripheral blood.

CDR3 sequence reads: CATSGTSGSYRSADTQYF. In nucleotides, the CDR3 is TGTGCCACCAGCGGAACTAGCGGGAGTTACAGAAGCGCAGATACGCAGTATTTT. The V call is TRBV15, the J call TRBJ2-3, with TRBD2 matching 11 bases. The V gene's germline CDR1 is LNHNV and CDR2 YYDKDF (reference sequence). The length of the CDR3 is 18 residues. The ends lost 5 bases at V and 4 bases at J; junction bases unmatched: 14.